The sequence of this T cell receptor beta chain was determined in a study of cytomegalovirus exposure and HLA in healthy donors. 60 Vbeta and 13 Jbeta primers were used in PCR. TCRdb's copy holds only in-frame clones and misses some; the assay was immunoSEQ multiplex PCR. The sample has around 130,000 clones, approximately 8% seen once. This clone was seen only a few times. V was pared by 1 base and J by 6 bases, with 7 bases of the junction left unmatched. The CDR3 length is 15 residues. Germline CDR1 SGHTA, CDR2 FQGNSA. Sequenced material: PBMCs. The chain carries TRBV7-2 and TRBJ1-2, with 8 bases matching TRBD1. This clonotype was sampled from a woman aged 40 to 49 in good health and CMV-seropositive. The CDR3 loop reads CASSLVGGTGDGYTF. The CDR3 nucleotides are TGTGCCAGCAGCTTAGTAGGAGGGACAGGTGATGGCTACACCTTC.